The 25 T cell receptor beta chains listed next were all sequenced from one sample in a study of T cell responses to AZD1222 COVID-19 vaccine. Using immunoSEQ multiplex PCR, the repertoire was profiled, and TCRdb retains in-frame clones only, with some absent. The sample records 100,000 to 120,000 clones, around 90% being singletons. The sample consisted of peripheral blood, taken 28 days after the second AZD1222 dose. These receptors all come from an adult who received the AZD1222 COVID-19 vaccine.

The V call is TRBV7-8, the J call TRBJ1-5; D is perhaps TRBD1 (5 bases). CDR3 size: 17 residues. Trimming took off 5 bases at V and 3 bases at J, with 20 bases between the two ends. CDR1 and CDR2 (germline): SGHVS, FQNEAQ. CDR3 protein: CASSLSPGRQFNQPQHF. CDR3 nucleotide sequence: TGTGCCAGCAGCCTTTCCCCAGGGAGGCAGTTCAATCAGCCCCAGCATTTT.

This rearrangement joins TRBV2 to TRBJ2-7; D might be TRBD1 (6 bases). V lost 6 bases, J lost 2 bases, and 17 bases lay in between. The CDR3 is 15 residues long. Germline lookup yields CDR1 SNHLY and CDR2 FYNNEI. CDR3 nucleotides: TGTGCCAGCAGCGTAGAACAGGGCCTAACCTACGAGCAGTACTTC. Its translation is CASSVEQGLTYEQYF.

The V gene is TRBV5-1, the J gene TRBJ2-3; a possible D gene is TRBD2 (7 bases). The germline V gene encodes CDR1 SGHRS and CDR2 YFSETQ. Trimming cost V 4 bases and J 6 bases, with 18 bases left between them. CDR3 length equals 15 residues. The CDR3 coding sequence is TGCGCCAGCAGCCCCGGGGGGCCCAGAGGGGATACGCAGTATTTT. Encoded protein: CASSPGGPRGDTQYF.

This clone was detected only once. The chain uses TRBV7-9 and TRBJ2-1; a possible D gene is TRBD2 (7 bases). The germline CDR1 and CDR2 sequences are SEHNR and FQNEAQ (reference sequence). The CDR3 consists of 15 residues. V was pared by 3 bases and J by 4 bases, with 13 bases between. CDR3 DNA: TGTGCCAGCAGCTTTACAGCGGGACAATACAATGAGCAGTTCTTC. Protein sequence: CASSFTAGQYNEQFF.

The genes are TRBV9 and TRBJ2-1; D remains ambiguous. Between the trimmed V and J ends, which lost 4 bases and 8 bases, there was a span of 10 bases. CDR1 is SGDLS and CDR2 is YYNGEE in the germline V gene. This CDR3 region has 12 residues. The CDR3 sequence: CASSISNDEQFF. The CDR3 region has the DNA TGTGCCAGCAGCATCAGTAATGATGAGCAGTTCTTC.

By share, this clone counts as medium-sized. The chain recombines TRBV5-4 with TRBJ2-2; D is possibly TRBD1 (6 bases). CDR1 is SGHNT, CDR2 YYREEE, per germline (reference sequence). V was clipped by 2 bases and J by 1 base, with 15 bases between them. The CDR3 loop spans 17 amino acids. As DNA, the CDR3 is TGTGCCAGCAGCTTTGGGGGCCGGAGCGAGAACACCGGGGAGCTGTTTTTT. It codes for CASSFGGRSENTGELFF. Full variable domain (missing parts from reference TRBV5-4 and TRBJ2-2): ETGVTQSPTHLIKTRGQQVTLRCSSQSGHNTVSWYQQALGQGPQFIFQYYREEENGRGNFPPRFSGLQFPNYSSELNVNALELDDSALYLCASSFGGRSENTGELFFGEGSRLTVL.

The chain uses TRBV29-1 and TRBJ1-1, with a weak D call TRBD1 (6 bases). Germline lookup yields CDR1 SQVTM and CDR2 ANQGSEA. Trimming took off 7 bases at V and 5 bases at J, with 14 bases between the two ends. The CDR3 extends over 12 amino acids. The CDR3 loop is CSAQQGGTEAFF. The CDR3 DNA reads as TGCAGCGCCCAACAGGGTGGGACTGAAGCTTTCTTT.

The V and J genes are TRBV28 and TRBJ2-3, with 7 bases fitting TRBD2. CDR3 length: 16 residues. V trimming: 6 bases; J trimming: 2 bases; junction bases outside the gene matches: 11. Germline V gene lookup returns CDR1 MDHEN and CDR2 SYDVKM. The CDR3 reads CASSSPASGPTDTQYF. DNA for the CDR3: TGTGCCAGCAGCTCCCCCGCTAGCGGACCCACAGATACGCAGTATTTT.

This chain uses TRBV19 with TRBJ2-1; maybe TRBD2 (6 bases). V lost 3 bases and J 15 bases, leaving 21 bases between the germline ends. The CDR3 covers 14 residues. Germline V lookup: CDR1 LNHDA, CDR2 SQIVND (reference sequence). The CDR3 region has the DNA TGTGCCAGTAGTATCCAGATGGAGGGGTGGGCTTGGTTCTTC. It codes for CASSIQMEGWAWFF.

This rearrangement joins TRBV6-5 to TRBJ1-1, with D possibly being TRBD1 (6 bases). The CDR3 is 13 amino acids. V shed 6 bases and J shed 4 bases, with 12 bases lying between them. Germline values: CDR1 MNHEY, CDR2 SVGAGI. The chain's CDR3 is CASRGGGATEAFF. The DNA for the CDR3 is TGTGCCAGCAGGGGTGGGGGGGCCACTGAAGCTTTCTTT.

The chain combines TRBV4-2 with TRBJ1-2; D uncertain. The V gene's germline CDR1 is LGHNA and CDR2 YNFKEQ. Trimming pared 1 base from V and 5 bases from J, leaving 11 bases between. This CDR3 has 14 amino acids. The CDR3 reads CASSQVFRGYGYTF. The CDR3 nucleotides are TGTGCCAGCAGCCAAGTTTTCCGTGGGTATGGCTACACCTTC.

The gene calls are TRBV7-8 and TRBJ2-3; D not certain. The V end lost 4 bases, the J end lost 3 bases, and 17 bases lay between the germline ends. The CDR3 contains 16 residues. The V gene's germline CDR1 is SGHVS and CDR2 FQNEAQ. CDR3 bases: TGTGCCAGCAGCTCCGTTCGACCATTGGCGACAGATACGCAGTATTTT. This codes for CASSSVRPLATDTQYF.

The chain links TRBV28 to TRBJ2-6; unclear D gene. V gave up 6 bases and J gave up 0 bases, with 12 bases separating them. This CDR3 comprises 16 residues. CDR1 is MDHEN and CDR2 is SYDVKM in the germline V gene. The CDR3 DNA reads TGTGCCAGCAGGCGGCGGTGGAGCTCTGGGGCCAACGTCCTGACTTTC. This encodes CASRRRWSSGANVLTF.

V gene TRBV6-5 combines with J gene TRBJ1-3, with a tentative D call TRBD1 (6 bases). Germline V gives CDR1 MNHEY, CDR2 SVGAGI. This CDR3 region has 15 residues. V was pared by 5 bases and J by 10 bases, with 21 bases between. The CDR3 DNA is TGTGCCAGCAGTACCCAGGACAGCCCCTGGGCAACCATATATTTT. Protein product: CASSTQDSPWATIYF.

This clone has a handful of counts. The genes are TRBV5-4 and TRBJ1-1; D unclear. Per germline, CDR1 SGHNT and CDR2 YYREEE (reference sequence). The CDR3 totals 16 residues. V lost 4 bases and J 8 bases, leaving 24 bases between the germline ends. CDR3 sequence: CASSPRWPVRLYEAFF. The CDR3 DNA follows: TGTGCCAGCAGCCCGCGTTGGCCCGTACGGTTATACGAAGCTTTCTTT. The whole variable domain, filled in from reference TRBV5-4 and TRBJ1-1, reads ETGVTQSPTHLIKTRGQQVTLRCSSQSGHNTVSWYQQALGQGPQFIFQYYREEENGRGNFPPRFSGLQFPNYSSELNVNALELDDSALYLCASSPRWPVRLYEAFFGQGTRLTVV.

The V gene is TRBV28, the J gene TRBJ1-5; 7 positions agree with TRBD1. This CDR3 is built from 16 residues. The germline CDR1 and CDR2 sequences are MDHEN and SYDVKM. V dropped 6 bases and J dropped 6; count of bases not matched to a gene: 14. The CDR3 DNA follows: TGTGCCAGCAGAATTATGACAGGGCCGTCGGGTCAGCCCCAGCATTTT. Its translation: CASRIMTGPSGQPQHF.

In DNA form, the CDR3 reads TGCGCCAGCAGCTTGACAACTAGCGGCACAGATACGCAGTATTTT. Translating gives CASSLTTSGTDTQYF. The V and J genes are TRBV5-1 and TRBJ2-3, with 7 bases aligning to TRBD2. Germline V gene data show CDR1 as SGHRS and CDR2 as YFSETQ. This CDR3 has 15 residues. The V gene end was trimmed by 1 base and the J gene end by 1 base; junction bases not matched to a gene: 3.

This chain connects TRBV5-1 to TRBJ1-2; D not certain. V was pared by 4 bases and J by 0 bases, with 7 bases between. The CDR3 spans 13 residues. Germline CDR1 reads SGHRS; CDR2 reads YFSETQ. In nucleotides, the CDR3 is TGCGCCAGCAGCGGAGGACCTAACTATGGCTACACCTTC. Its protein product is CASSGGPNYGYTF. Combining the CDR3 with reference TRBV5-1 and TRBJ1-2 gives the whole variable domain KAGVTQTPRYLIKTRGQQVTLSCSPISGHRSVSWYQQTPGQGLQFLFEYFSETQRNKGNFPGRFSGRQFSNSRSEMNVSTLELGDSALYLCASSGGPNYGYTFGSGTRLTVV.

The CDR3 protein is CASSDTGTGSGYTF. For the CDR3, the DNA is TGTGCCAGCAGTGACACCGGGACAGGATCTGGCTACACCTTC. The rearrangement links TRBV6-4 to TRBJ1-2, with 8 bases aligning to TRBD1. This CDR3 contains 14 residues. Germline-derived CDR1 and CDR2 are MRHNA and SNTAGT. V lost 2 bases, J lost 7 bases, and 6 bases stayed unmatched.

The chain joins TRBV7-3 to TRBJ2-7; 9 bases fit TRBD1. V lost 2 bases and J lost 1; bases outside the gene matches: 3. The length of the CDR3 is 15 residues. Germline-derived CDR1 and CDR2 are SGHTA and FQGTGA. The CDR3 DNA follows: TGTGCCAGCAGCTTAGGGGGGACAGGGTCCTACGAGCAGTACTTC. Protein sequence: CASSLGGTGSYEQYF. The whole variable domain, filled in from reference TRBV7-3 and TRBJ2-7, reads GAGVSQTPSNKVTEKGKYVELRCDPISGHTALYWYRQSLGQGPEFLIYFQGTGAADDSGLPNDRFFAVRPEGSVSTLKIQRTERGDSAVYLCASSLGGTGSYEQYFGPGTRLTVT.

The chain recombines TRBV11-2 with TRBJ2-7; D may be TRBD1 (5 bases). Germline V CDR1 and CDR2: SGHAT, FQNNGV. CDR3 length: 13 amino acids. The V end lost 4 bases, the J end lost 3 bases, and 10 bases lay between the germline ends. The CDR3 spells CASSSRVSYEQYF. As DNA, the CDR3 is TGTGCCAGCAGCTCCAGGGTCAGCTACGAGCAGTACTTC.

The chain employs TRBV30 and TRBJ1-2, with D maybe TRBD1 (6 bases). V was cut by 0 bases and J by 8 bases, with 19 bases left in between. There are 15 residues in the CDR3. From germline, CDR1 is GTSNPN and CDR2 SVGIG (reference sequence). CDR3 in amino acids: CAWSVKSTGGSGYTF. CDR3 bases: TGTGCCTGGAGTGTAAAATCGACAGGAGGAAGCGGCTACACCTTC.

The chain combines TRBV10-3 with TRBJ2-1; 10 bases match TRBD2. With V trimmed by 6 bases and J by 7 bases, 9 bases remained unmatched. Germline V gene lookup returns CDR1 ENHRY and CDR2 SYGVKD. The CDR3 spans 15 residues. For the CDR3, the DNA is TGTGCCATCAGAAAGCGGGAGGGCGAAGGGAATGAGCAGTTCTTC. The encoded protein is CAIRKREGEGNEQFF.

J is TRBJ1-3 and V is TRBV29-1; D is undetermined. Germline V gene lookup returns CDR1 SQVTM and CDR2 ANQGSEA. The CDR3 has 13 residues. The V gene lost 7 bases and the J gene lost 0 bases, with 10 bases spanning the gap. The CDR3 DNA sequence: TGCAGCGCGGTCAGGTCCTCTGGAAACACCATATATTTT. The encoded protein is CSAVRSSGNTIYF.

The chain recombines TRBV28 with TRBJ2-7, with 8 positions matching TRBD1. V shed 3 bases, J shed 2 bases, and the junction held 3 bases outside the gene matches. The germline V gene has CDR1 MDHEN and CDR2 SYDVKM. This CDR3 is 14 amino acids long. The CDR3 DNA sequence: TGTGCCAGCAGTTTCAGGGGGCGGCCCTACGAGCAGTACTTC. It yields the protein CASSFRGRPYEQYF.